Listed here are 25 T cell receptor beta chains from one sample, sequenced in a study of OX40 agonist ivuxolimab in advanced cancers. Measured with immunoSEQ multiplex PCR; TCRdb has only the in-frame clones, and not every one. The table has about 67,000 clones, about 87% seen once. This sample comprised CD4+ or CD8+ T cells sorted from blood, obtained in a trial of the OX40 agonist ivuxolimab. The receptors originated from an adult with an advanced solid tumor such as melanoma, head and neck, liver or kidney cancer.

V gene TRBV4-1 combines with J gene TRBJ2-7, with TRBD1 matching over 8 bases. The CDR3 runs to 15 residues. J gave up 6 bases and V 3 bases, and 10 bases lay outside the gene matches. Germline CDR1 and CDR2: MGHRA and YSYEKL. The CDR3 region is CASSHGVGQGREQYF. In DNA, the CDR3 is TGCGCCAGCAGCCACGGTGTTGGACAGGGTCGCGAGCAGTACTTC.

The gene calls are TRBV19 and TRBJ2-1; 8 bases are a match to TRBD2. Germline CDR1 LNHDA, CDR2 SQIVND (reference sequence). This CDR3 has 14 residues. V shed 4 bases and J 7 bases; nucleotides not matched to a gene: 6. In DNA, the CDR3 is TGTGCCAGTAGTAATCCGGGGGGGGCGAATGAGCAGTTCTTC. Its protein is CASSNPGGANEQFF. The variable domain in full, with the rest retrieved from reference TRBV19 and TRBJ2-1, is DGGITQSPKYLFRKEGQNVTLSCEQNLNHDAMYWYRQDPGQGLRLIYYSQIVNDFQKGDIAEGYSVSREKKESFPLTVTSAQKNPTAFYLCASSNPGGANEQFFGPGTRLTVL.

This chain connects TRBV28 to TRBJ2-3; D is perhaps TRBD1 (6 bases). Trimming stripped 5 bases from V and 3 bases from J, with 9 bases between. From germline, CDR1 is MDHEN and CDR2 SYDVKM. The CDR3 has 13 amino acids. CDR3 region: CASSVTGTDTQYF. The CDR3 DNA is TGTGCCAGCAGTGTTACAGGGACAGATACGCAGTATTTT.

V is TRBV7-9 and J is TRBJ2-3; the D gene could be TRBD1 or TRBD2 (5 bases each). CDR1 is SEHNR and CDR2 is FQNEAQ in the germline V gene (reference sequence). Trimming stripped 5 bases from V and 5 bases from J, with 20 bases between. The CDR3 sequence is 16 residues long. In DNA form, the CDR3 reads TGTGCCAGCAGCACCTCCGGGACGTCTTTGGGAGATACGCAGTATTTT. Residues: CASSTSGTSLGDTQYF.

The chain has TRBV21-1 and TRBJ1-6. TRBV21-1 is an annotated pseudogene. This CDR3 is built from 15 residues. CDR3 loop: CASSTARGGNSPLHF. DNA for the CDR3: TGTGCCAGCAGCACAGCAAGGGGAGGAAATTCACCCCTCCACTTT.

The chain employs TRBV4-3 and TRBJ2-7; D is undetermined. The CDR3 runs 13 residues. V was pared by 0 bases and J by 6 bases, with 9 bases between. Germline V gene lookup returns CDR1 LGHNA and CDR2 YSLEER. The CDR3 sequence: CASSQELSGEQYF. CDR3 bases: TGCGCCAGCAGCCAAGAGTTGAGTGGCGAGCAGTACTTC.

The J gene is TRBJ1-1, the V gene TRBV10-2; D is unresolved. Germline V gene lookup returns CDR1 WSHSY and CDR2 SAAADI. V dropped 0 bases and J dropped 1 base, with 6 bases sitting between them. The CDR3 totals 14 residues. The chain's CDR3 is CASSESNPNTEAFF. CDR3 nucleotides: TGCGCCAGCAGTGAGTCGAACCCGAACACTGAAGCTTTCTTT.

The rearrangement uses TRBV2 and TRBJ1-4; D is unresolved. CDR1 is SNHLY, CDR2 FYNNEI, per germline. With 5 bases removed from V and 4 bases from J, the gap between germline ends came to 14 bases. The CDR3 totals 15 residues. The CDR3 protein is CASSSRPDFNEKLFF. The CDR3 bases are TGTGCCAGCAGTTCCCGTCCTGACTTTAATGAAAAACTGTTTTTT.

The chain carries TRBV4-1 and TRBJ1-5; D is uncertain. The CDR3 extends over 15 amino acids. Germline lookup yields CDR1 MGHRA and CDR2 YSYEKL. The ends were cut back, 4 bases at V and 3 bases at J, with 13 bases in the middle. CDR3 loop: CASSPGLQFNQPQHF. The DNA of the CDR3 is TGCGCCAGCAGCCCCGGATTACAGTTCAATCAGCCCCAGCATTTT.

In regard to this clone: The germline gene is not matched at one end of the junction; a read error may be the cause. The V call is TRBV11-1, the J call TRBJ2-3; D possibly corresponds to TRBD2 (6 bases). The V gene's germline CDR1 is SGHAT and CDR2 FQDESV (reference sequence). The CDR3 contains 15 residues. CDR3 coding DNA: TGTGCCAGCAGCCTAGCGCGCGGTGGAACAGATACGCAGTATTTT. Amino acid sequence: CASSLARGGTDTQYF.

The rearrangement joins TRBV6-5 to TRBJ2-2; D is tentatively TRBD1 or TRBD2 (5 bases each). The V gene's germline CDR1 is MNHEY and CDR2 SVGAGI. The CDR3 covers 12 residues. Trimming cost V 6 bases and J 3 bases, with 5 bases left between them. The DNA for the CDR3 is TGTGCCAGCAGGGGGGACACCGGGGAGCTGTTTTTT. Protein sequence: CASRGDTGELFF.

This clone occurred once. This chain joins TRBV5-1 and TRBJ2-1, with 11 bases that match TRBD1. Germline V gives CDR1 SGHRS, CDR2 YFSETQ. The trim removed 6 bases at V and 8 bases at J, leaving 1 base unmatched. This CDR3 is built from 12 residues. As DNA, the CDR3 is TGCGCCAGCACGGGACAGGGGGATGAGCAGTTCTTC. Translating gives CASTGQGDEQFF. The variable domain in full, with the rest retrieved from reference TRBV5-1 and TRBJ2-1, is KAGVTQTPRYLIKTRGQQVTLSCSPISGHRSVSWYQQTPGQGLQFLFEYFSETQRNKGNFPGRFSGRQFSNSRSEMNVSTLELGDSALYLCASTGQGDEQFFGPGTRLTVL.

The chain couples TRBV19 to TRBJ1-2, with 11 bases that match TRBD1. Per germline, CDR1 LNHDA and CDR2 SQIVND (reference sequence). This CDR3 region has 18 residues. V shed 3 bases, J shed 4 bases, and the junction held 13 bases outside the gene matches. The CDR3 nucleotides are TGTGCCAGTAGTATTATTAGGACAGGGGGCGCCTCGGTCTATGGCTACACCTTC. It codes for CASSIIRTGGASVYGYTF.

The chain employs TRBV2 and TRBJ1-1; no reliable D call. With 6 bases removed from V and 3 bases from J, the gap between germline ends came to 5 bases. This CDR3 spans 11 amino acids. The germline V gene has CDR1 SNHLY and CDR2 FYNNEI. The chain's CDR3 is CASRPDTEAFF. CDR3 DNA sequence: TGTGCCAGCAGACCGGACACTGAAGCTTTCTTT. Full variable domain (remainder filled in from reference TRBV2 and TRBJ1-1): EPEVTQTPSHQVTQMGQEVILRCVPISNHLYFYWYRQILGQKVEFLVSFYNNEISEKSEIFDDQFSVERPDGSNFTLKIRSTKLEDSAMYFCASRPDTEAFFGQGTRLTVV.

This clone was detected only a few times. This chain joins TRBV28 and TRBJ2-5; 7 bases are shared with TRBD1. Germline CDR1 reads MDHEN; CDR2 reads SYDVKM. The trim removed 3 bases at V and 2 bases at J, leaving 6 bases unmatched. The CDR3 extends over 15 amino acids. The CDR3 sequence is CASSLGRGRQETQYF. The DNA for the CDR3 is TGTGCCAGCAGTTTGGGTAGGGGGCGGCAAGAGACCCAGTACTTC.

The V gene is TRBV7-2, the J gene TRBJ2-5, with TRBD2 as a possible D gene (7 bases). This CDR3 comprises 15 residues. V dropped 0 bases and J dropped 5 bases, with 13 bases sitting between them. Looked up from germline, CDR1 is SGHTA and CDR2 is FQGNSA. Here the CDR3 reads CASSLAGGLEETQYF. In nucleotides, the CDR3 is TGTGCCAGCAGCTTAGCGGGGGGGCTGGAGGAGACCCAGTACTTC.

This sequence joins TRBV29-1 and TRBJ1-2, with D possibly TRBD1 on 6 matching bases. V lost 8 bases and J 12 bases, leaving 19 bases between the germline ends. Germline V CDR1 and CDR2: SQVTM, ANQGSEA. This CDR3 spans 11 amino acids. The CDR3 loop reads CSSAAAGEDTF. CDR3 in DNA: TGCAGCTCCGCCGCGGCAGGGGAGGACACCTTC.

This clone has only a few counts. V and J are TRBV10-3 and TRBJ1-2; D ambiguous. Germline V gene lookup returns CDR1 ENHRY and CDR2 SYGVKD. The CDR3 extends over 13 amino acids. The V end lost 3 bases, the J end lost 6 bases, and 11 bases lay between the germline ends. The CDR3 reads CAISERDLDGYTF. CDR3 DNA: TGTGCCATCAGTGAACGGGATCTCGATGGCTACACCTTC.

V and J are TRBV11-3 and TRBJ2-7, with a possible D match to TRBD1 (5 bases). The CDR3 runs 14 residues. V was pared by 1 base and J by 5 bases, with 12 bases between. Germline V gene sequence: CDR1 SGHNT, CDR2 YENEEA. Written as DNA, the CDR3 is TGTGCCAGCAGCTTAGTCAGGACATCCCACGAGCAGTACTTC. Translated: CASSLVRTSHEQYF. The full variable domain, in which reference TRBV11-3 and TRBJ2-7 provide the parts outside the CDR3, is EAGVVQSPRYKIIEKKQPVAFWCNPISGHNTLYWYLQNLGQGPELLIRYENEEAVDDSQLPKDRFSAERLKGVDSTLKIQPAELGDSAVYLCASSLVRTSHEQYFGPGTRLTVT.

As regards this clone: Its ends do not fully match the called genes, so a read error is possible. The V and J genes are TRBV2 and TRBJ1-1; D gene ambiguous. Germline-derived CDR1 and CDR2 are SNHLY and FYNNEI. The CDR3 length is 16 residues. CDR3 DNA: TGTGCCGGCAGTGAAAGGCGTATGGAGATGAACACTGAAGCTTTCTTT. Its protein is CAGSERRMEMNTEAFF. Full variable domain (missing parts from reference TRBV2 and TRBJ1-1): EPEVTQTPSHQVTQMGQEVILRCVPISNHLYFYWYRQILGQKVEFLVSFYNNEISEKSEIFDDQFSVERPDGSNFTLKIRSTKLEDSAMYFCAGSERRMEMNTEAFFGQGTRLTVV.

V usage is TRBV2 and J usage is TRBJ1-5, with D perhaps TRBD1 (5 bases). Germline V gives CDR1 SNHLY, CDR2 FYNNEI. Trimming removed 2 bases from V and 3 bases from J, with 8 bases in between. This CDR3 is built from 14 residues. CDR3 region: CASSESGNNQPQHF. CDR3 DNA: TGTGCCAGCAGTGAATCAGGGAACAATCAGCCCCAGCATTTT.

The table lists this clone with a count of one. The chain recombines TRBV9 with TRBJ2-1; tentatively, D is TRBD2 (5 bases). V shed 3 bases and J shed 9 bases, with 10 bases lying between them. From germline, CDR1 is SGDLS and CDR2 YYNGEE. The CDR3 contains 12 residues. CDR3 bases: TGTGCCAGCAGCGAGGACTGGGGTGAGCAGTTCTTC. Translating it yields CASSEDWGEQFF.

The chain links TRBV28 to TRBJ1-3, with D possibly matching TRBD1 (5 bases). The CDR3 is made up of 14 amino acids. Germline V gene data show CDR1 as MDHEN and CDR2 as SYDVKM. Trimming took 6 bases from V and 3 from J, leaving 12 bases between them. CDR3 DNA sequence: TGTGCCAGCAGGGGGTCGACAGTTGGAAACACCATATATTTT. It yields the protein CASRGSTVGNTIYF. The full variable domain, rest sourced from reference TRBV28 and TRBJ1-3, is DVKVTQSSRYLVKRTGEKVFLECVQDMDHENMFWYRQDPGLGLRLIYFSYDVKMKEKGDIPEGYSVSREKKERFSLILESASTNQTSMYLCASRGSTVGNTIYFGEGSWLTVV.

The rearrangement joins TRBV11-1 to TRBJ2-1; possibly TRBD1 for D (6 bases). Trimming took off 4 bases at V and 5 bases at J, with 9 bases between the two ends. This CDR3 spans 13 amino acids. Germline CDR1 reads SGHAT; CDR2 reads FQDESV (reference sequence). DNA for the CDR3: TGTGCCAGCAGCTCAGGACAGAACAATGAGCAGTTCTTC. It codes for CASSSGQNNEQFF. Variable domain in full (rest from reference TRBV11-1 and TRBJ2-1): EAEVAQSPRYKITEKSQAVAFWCDPISGHATLYWYRQILGQGPELLVQFQDESVVDDSQLPKDRFSAERLKGVDSTLKIQPAELGDSAMYLCASSSGQNNEQFFGPGTRLTVL.

The chain carries TRBV28 and TRBJ2-1; D ambiguous. Trimming pared 5 bases from V and 8 bases from J, leaving 7 bases between. Per the germline V gene, CDR1 is MDHEN and CDR2 is SYDVKM. The CDR3 is 11 residues long. CDR3 nucleotide sequence: TGTGCCAGCAGTCTGGCGGATGAGCAGTTCTTC. Its translation is CASSLADEQFF.